What follows are 28 T cell receptor beta chains derived from one specimen sequenced in a study of cytomegalovirus exposure and HLA in healthy donors. The PCR ran on 60 Vbeta and 13 Jbeta primers. Using immunoSEQ multiplex PCR, the repertoire was profiled, and TCRdb retains in-frame clones only, with some absent. This table holds about 140,000 clones, roughly 9.4% found once. Sequencing was performed on PBMCs. Every receptor here comes from a male donor in good health and CMV-seronegative.

This clone was observed a few times. The gene calls are TRBV7-8 and TRBJ2-7; the match to TRBD1 covers 12 bases. Looked up from germline, CDR1 is SGHVS and CDR2 is FQNEAQ. J lost 6 bases, V lost 5 bases, and 8 bases had no gene match. The CDR3 is 15 amino acids. The CDR3 loop is CASSLPGQGAFEQYF. The CDR3 region has the DNA TGTGCCAGCAGCCTTCCGGGACAGGGGGCATTCGAGCAGTACTTC.

V usage is TRBV7-2 and J usage is TRBJ1-3; a possible D gene is TRBD1 (6 bases). Germline loops: CDR1 SGHTA, CDR2 FQGNSA. Trimming left V 4 bases short and J 1 base short, with 17 bases between. The CDR3 has 17 residues. The CDR3 is CASSSFTGLGSGNTIYF. CDR3 coding DNA: TGTGCCAGCAGCTCTTTTACAGGGTTGGGTTCTGGAAACACCATATATTTT.

About this clone itself: Germline is not matched at one junction end, which may reflect a read error. The CDR3 DNA is TGCGCCAGCAGTGGGGGAAGGGGGCGAGAGACCGGGGAGCTGCTTTTT. Translating gives CASSGGRGRETGELLF. The chain links TRBV10-2 to TRBJ2-2; 7 nucleotides agree with TRBD1. The CDR3 consists of 16 residues. CDR1 WSHSY and CDR2 SAAADI come from the germline V gene.

This clone was seen a handful of times. J is TRBJ1-1 and V is TRBV5-4; TRBD1 aligns across 8 bases. This CDR3 is built from 17 residues. The trim removed 3 bases at V and 2 bases at J, leaving 12 bases unmatched. CDR1 and CDR2 (germline): SGHNT, YYREEE (reference sequence). CDR3 DNA: TGTGCCAGCAGCTCTGGGACAGGAAAACAACCAAACACTGAAGCTTTCTTT. As protein: CASSSGTGKQPNTEAFF. Drawing the rest from reference TRBV5-4 and TRBJ1-1, the complete variable domain is ETGVTQSPTHLIKTRGQQVTLRCSSQSGHNTVSWYQQALGQGPQFIFQYYREEENGRGNFPPRFSGLQFPNYSSELNVNALELDDSALYLCASSSGTGKQPNTEAFFGQGTRLTVV.

This clone has just a few counts. The chain carries TRBV7-2 and TRBJ2-3, with no clear D. This CDR3 is 14 amino acids long. The V gene lost 5 bases and the J gene lost 0 bases, with 9 bases spanning the gap. Germline V gene data show CDR1 as SGHTA and CDR2 as FQGNSA. The CDR3 DNA is TGTGCCAGCAGCGCCGCCTATAGCACAGATACGCAGTATTTT. It encodes CASSAAYSTDTQYF.

This clone was detected a few times. This chain uses TRBV30 with TRBJ1-4, with D tentatively TRBD1 (6 bases). V shed 3 bases and J shed 14 bases, with 16 bases lying between them. Germline V gene lookup returns CDR1 GTSNPN and CDR2 SVGIG (reference sequence). The CDR3 is 12 amino acids. CDR3 sequence reads: CAWSREQGVLFF. In nucleotides, the CDR3 is TGTGCCTGGAGCCGGGAACAGGGAGTCCTGTTTTTT.

The table lists this clone with a few counts. This chain uses TRBV7-6 with TRBJ1-4; D is unclear. V was trimmed by 5 bases and J by 2 bases, leaving 9 bases between them. Looked up from germline, CDR1 is SGHVS and CDR2 is FNYEAQ. The CDR3 spans 14 residues. The chain's CDR3 is CASSPLATNEKLFF. The CDR3 coding sequence is TGTGCCAGCAGCCCCCTCGCGACTAATGAAAAACTGTTTTTT.

This chain joins TRBV19 and TRBJ1-1; D call uncertain. The CDR3 is 14 residues long. The germline V and J ends were trimmed by 7 bases and 0 bases, with 12 bases remaining between them. The germline V gene has CDR1 LNHDA and CDR2 SQIVND (reference sequence). The CDR3 sequence: CASNREFMNTEAFF. The DNA for the CDR3 is TGTGCCAGTAACAGAGAGTTTATGAACACTGAAGCTTTCTTT.

This clone was seen only a few times. The rearrangement uses TRBV7-3 and TRBJ2-7; possibly TRBD1 for D (5 bases). The CDR3 extends over 15 amino acids. Germline CDR1 reads SGHTA; CDR2 reads FQGTGA. Trimming shortened V by 0 bases and J by 3 bases, and 12 bases separated the two germline ends. The chain's CDR3 is CASSLTGLGDYEQYF. The DNA for the CDR3 is TGTGCCAGCAGCTTAACGGGGCTAGGAGACTACGAGCAGTACTTC. The entire variable domain, with the rest obtained from reference TRBV7-3 and TRBJ2-7, is as follows: GAGVSQTPSNKVTEKGKYVELRCDPISGHTALYWYRQSLGQGPEFLIYFQGTGAADDSGLPNDRFFAVRPEGSVSTLKIQRTERGDSAVYLCASSLTGLGDYEQYFGPGTRLTVT.

The chain combines TRBV29-1 with TRBJ1-1; the D gene is possibly TRBD1 (5 bases). The V gene's germline CDR1 is SQVTM and CDR2 ANQGSEA. V was clipped by 7 bases and J by 2 bases, with 14 bases between them. The CDR3 consists of 13 residues. In DNA, the CDR3 is TGCAGCGCACGCGGTCAGGGAAACACTGAAGCTTTCTTT. Translating it yields CSARGQGNTEAFF.

This clone was recorded a few times. The chain is built from TRBV7-6 and TRBJ1-3; D ambiguous. Germline V gene sequence: CDR1 SGHVS, CDR2 FNYEAQ. The CDR3 loop spans 14 amino acids. V was trimmed by 5 bases and J by 4 bases, leaving 12 bases between them. The CDR3 nucleotides read TGTGCCAGCAGCCTCCTCGGAGCCGGAAACACCATATATTTT. Amino acid sequence: CASSLLGAGNTIYF.

The chain carries TRBV9 and TRBJ2-1; D not certain. Trimming stripped 0 bases from V and 7 bases from J, with 14 bases between. This CDR3 has 15 amino acids. Germline assignment: CDR1 SGDLS and CDR2 YYNGEE. The CDR3 sequence: CASSVVPELSNEQFF. In nucleotides, the CDR3 is TGTGCCAGCAGCGTAGTCCCGGAGTTAAGTAATGAGCAGTTCTTC.

The table lists this clone with a few counts. This chain links TRBV5-1 with TRBJ2-2; a weak D match, TRBD2 (6 bases). Germline values: CDR1 SGHRS, CDR2 YFSETQ. V was pared by 6 bases and J by 7 bases, with 16 bases between. There are 14 residues in the CDR3. The CDR3 is CASIGASVVGELFF. As DNA, the CDR3 is TGCGCCAGCATTGGGGCTAGCGTGGTCGGGGAGCTGTTTTTT.

The V and J genes are TRBV7-9 and TRBJ1-1; 7 positions agree with TRBD1. Unmatched junction bases numbered 7, after V lost 5 bases and J lost 4 bases. CDR1 and CDR2 from the germline V gene are SEHNR and FQNEAQ (reference sequence). CDR3 length: 14 residues. The CDR3 bases are TGTGCCAGCAGCCAGGGGGGTATGGTCACTGAAGCTTTCTTT. The encoded protein is CASSQGGMVTEAFF.

The chain recombines TRBV19 with TRBJ2-7; D perhaps matches TRBD2 (6 bases). With 1 base removed from V and 7 bases from J, the gap between germline ends came to 17 bases. Germline CDR1 and CDR2: LNHDA and SQIVND (reference sequence). This CDR3 is 15 amino acids long. CDR3 protein: CASSIAAGALWEQYF. CDR3 nucleotide sequence: TGTGCCAGTAGTATAGCAGCGGGTGCGCTTTGGGAGCAGTACTTC.

This clone was counted between two and nine times. The chain links TRBV5-1 to TRBJ1-4, with D possibly TRBD1 on 6 matching bases. Trimming pared 4 bases from V and 4 bases from J, leaving 8 bases between. The CDR3 contains 13 residues. Germline V gives CDR1 SGHRS, CDR2 YFSETQ. This CDR3 is CASSRGGNEKLFF. CDR3 nucleotides: TGCGCCAGCAGCAGGGGGGGTAATGAAAAACTGTTTTTT.

The chain recombines TRBV4-1 with TRBJ2-5; TRBD2 agrees at 10 bases. CDR1 and CDR2 from the germline V gene are MGHRA and YSYEKL. The CDR3 extends over 19 amino acids. J lost 5 bases, V lost 0 bases, and 15 bases had no gene match. The CDR3 sequence is CASSQDRLAGAKGRETQYF. CDR3 nucleotide sequence: TGCGCCAGCAGCCAAGATCGCCTAGCGGGAGCCAAGGGAAGGGAGACCCAGTACTTC.

The chain joins TRBV28 to TRBJ1-2; D perhaps matches TRBD1 (6 bases). The CDR3 consists of 15 residues. CDR1 and CDR2 (germline): MDHEN, SYDVKM. Trimming took 2 bases from V and 0 from J, leaving 10 bases between them. The CDR3 spells CASSLGGPANYGYTF. As DNA, the CDR3 is TGTGCCAGCAGTTTAGGGGGCCCAGCTAACTATGGCTACACCTTC.

The sample holds a few counts of this clone. V gene TRBV29-1 combines with J gene TRBJ2-1, with TRBD1 matching over 10 bases. The V gene end was trimmed by 2 bases and the J gene end by 4 bases; junction bases not matched to a gene: 2. The CDR3 sequence is 14 residues long. CDR1 is SQVTM, CDR2 ANQGSEA, per germline. In nucleotides, the CDR3 is TGCAGCGTTGAATGGACAGGGGGGTACAATGAGCAGTTCTTC. This encodes CSVEWTGGYNEQFF.

There are a few counts of this clone. The same CDR3 also results from other DNA sequences found in this sample. The CDR3 sequence: CASSLSSLYEQYF. The CDR3 DNA is TGTGCCAGCAGTTTATCTTCCCTCTACGAGCAGTACTTC. The chain recombines TRBV27 with TRBJ2-7; no definite D call. Trimming stripped 0 bases from V and 3 bases from J, with 6 bases between. The CDR3 length is 13 residues. Per germline, CDR1 MNHEY and CDR2 SMNVEV (reference sequence).

This clone showed up just a few times. The chain recombines TRBV4-1 with TRBJ1-1; D possibly corresponds to TRBD1 (5 bases). Germline values: CDR1 MGHRA, CDR2 YSYEKL. The CDR3 consists of 13 residues. V dropped 3 bases and J dropped 5 bases, with 10 bases sitting between them. CDR3 amino acids: CASSQDRGTEAFF. The CDR3, as DNA: TGCGCCAGCAGCCAGGATAGGGGTACTGAAGCTTTCTTT.

The chain joins TRBV15 to TRBJ1-2; 7 positions agree with TRBD1. Per the germline V gene, CDR1 is LNHNV and CDR2 is YYDKDF (reference sequence). Trimming at V came to 2 bases and at J to 3 bases, leaving 6 bases not matched to a gene. This CDR3 region has 15 residues. CDR3 nucleotides: TGTGCCACCAGCAGATTCCTAGGGGGCGACTATGGCTACACCTTC. The encoded protein is CATSRFLGGDYGYTF.

This clone has only a few counts. The chain couples TRBV19 to TRBJ1-5, with D unclear. Germline CDR1 LNHDA, CDR2 SQIVND (reference sequence). V was clipped by 1 base and J by 4 bases, with 8 bases between them. The CDR3 extends over 14 amino acids. CDR3 nucleotide sequence: TGTGCCAGTAGTATAGGCGGGTCGAATCAGCCCCAGCATTTT. Encoded protein: CASSIGGSNQPQHF.

This clone turned up a few times. The chain carries TRBV2 and TRBJ2-6; D ambiguous. The CDR3 is 19 amino acids. Trimming pared 3 bases from V and 0 bases from J, leaving 18 bases between. Germline lookup yields CDR1 SNHLY and CDR2 FYNNEI. The CDR3 sequence is CASSEIGWASYSGANVLTF. For the CDR3, the DNA is TGTGCCAGCAGTGAGATCGGCTGGGCCAGTTACTCTGGGGCCAACGTCCTGACTTTC. The whole variable domain, filled in from reference TRBV2 and TRBJ2-6, reads EPEVTQTPSHQVTQMGQEVILRCVPISNHLYFYWYRQILGQKVEFLVSFYNNEISEKSEIFDDQFSVERPDGSNFTLKIRSTKLEDSAMYFCASSEIGWASYSGANVLTFGAGSRLTVL.

The rearrangement uses TRBV29-1 and TRBJ2-4; 9 bases fit TRBD2. The CDR3 has 14 residues. J gave up 9 bases and V 3 bases, and 9 bases lay outside the gene matches. CDR1 is SQVTM, CDR2 ANQGSEA, per germline. CDR3 coding DNA: TGCAGCGTTGATCCTAGCGGGAAGGGGGTCATTCAGTACTTC. Translating it yields CSVDPSGKGVIQYF.

This chain joins TRBV11-2 and TRBJ1-1; 8 bases align to TRBD1. Unmatched junction bases numbered 5, after V lost 6 bases and J lost 8 bases. CDR3 length: 12 amino acids. The germline V gene encodes CDR1 SGHAT and CDR2 FQNNGV. The CDR3 DNA reads as TGTGCCAGCAGAACGGACAGGGCGGAAGCTTTCTTT. The encoded protein is CASRTDRAEAFF. Variable domain in full (rest from reference TRBV11-2 and TRBJ1-1): EAGVAQSPRYKIIEKRQSVAFWCNPISGHATLYWYQQILGQGPKLLIQFQNNGVVDDSQLPKDRFSAERLKGVDSTLKIQPAKLEDSAVYLCASRTDRAEAFFGQGTRLTVV.

V gene TRBV7-9 combines with J gene TRBJ2-3; D perhaps matches TRBD2 (6 bases). With 5 bases removed from V and 1 base from J, the gap between germline ends came to 13 bases. The germline gives CDR1 SEHNR, CDR2 FQNEAQ (reference sequence). This CDR3 region has 15 residues. The CDR3 loop is CASSRLVTGTDTQYF. DNA for the CDR3: TGTGCCAGCAGCCGACTAGTAACTGGCACAGATACGCAGTATTTT.

The chain combines TRBV11-1 with TRBJ2-5; TRBD2 matches at 10 bases. V gave up 5 bases and J gave up 1 base; unmatched junction bases: 7. The CDR3 extends over 16 amino acids. CDR1 is SGHAT and CDR2 is FQDESV in the germline V gene (reference sequence). CDR3 loop: CASSTRTSGFQETQYF. In DNA form, the CDR3 reads TGTGCCAGCAGCACCCGGACTAGCGGTTTCCAAGAGACCCAGTACTTC.